This T cell receptor beta chain stems from a study of cytomegalovirus exposure and HLA in healthy donors. General observations from the study: From TCR beta sequences, most subjects' HLA-A and HLA-B alleles were reportedly predicted accurately. Per published reports, the classifier diagnosed cytomegalovirus status with high specificity and sensitivity. Most TCR sequences were rare, but some public TCRs occurred in many donors.

A note on this clone: The antigen is not known.

PCR primers comprised 60 Vbeta and 13 Jbeta primers. The method was immunoSEQ multiplex PCR; TCRdb's version includes in-frame clones alone and lacks a portion of them. Among 95,000 to 150,000 clones listed, less than 90% were seen once. The germline V gene encodes CDR1 SGHAT and CDR2 FQNNGV. The CDR3 contains 14 residues. Trimming shortened V by 1 base and J by 2 bases, and 9 bases separated the two germline ends. The rearrangement joins TRBV11-2 to TRBJ2-7; no clear D. The TCR comes from a man younger than 35 in good health and CMV-seropositive. The sample consisted of PBMCs. This CDR3 is CASSLVGTAYEQYF. The CDR3 nucleotides are TGTGCCAGCAGCTTAGTCGGCACAGCCTACGAGCAGTACTTC.